This entry features one T cell receptor (beta chain) sequence. There are a few counts of this clone. Its antigen is currently not known. No base qualities exist here, and no much larger clone lies one base off it. These data are taken from a study of PD-L1 blockade in urothelial cancer (dated by TCRdb to about 2017). For the study in its entirety: Every patient began therapy in about 2014 and was given atezolizumab 1,200 mg intravenously every 3 weeks. Whole exome sequencing and RNA sequencing of pretreatment tumors were performed alongside TCR sequencing in the same patients. Durable clinical benefit was defined as a progression-free survival longer than 6 months, and TCR features were additionally tested against progression-free survival and overall survival. Some 30 patients had pretreatment blood TCR-seq, some 25 had at least one posttreatment blood collection, and some 25 had tumor TCR-seq. Somatic, immune and clinical correlates of response to PD-L1 blockade with atezolizumab in urothelial cancer were the focus of an exploratory multi-omic analysis. Durable clinical benefit was achieved by nine patients and was not achieved by 20 patients. Pretreatment tumor samples and matched peripheral blood, collected serially before and after atezolizumab treatment, underwent TCR sequencing. A median of about 1,500 T cells and approximately 1,100 unique TCRs was obtained from tumor samples, and a median clonality of around 0.096 and a median T cell proportion of almost 0.1 were observed. Five patients were excluded from tumor TCR analyses because tumors from two patients failed quality control and tumor was unavailable for three patients. About 90% of the roughly 29 patients were males with bladder-origin urothelial cancer, and about 60% of the 29 reported a prior smoking history. An ECOG performance status of 0 or 1 was recorded for the patients, and 0 to 3 prior chemotherapy regimens had been received by the patients. What the authors observed across the whole study: Among patients with durable benefit, tumor-associated TCR clones showed greater expansion in peripheral blood 3 weeks after treatment started (n = 22, p = 0.022). Because of the small sample size (n ≈ 27) and the many exploratory analyses performed, the results are intended to be regarded as hypothesis-generating. Tumor samples were FFPE, not collected immediately before treatment, and only one sample per patient was used, possibly missing heterogeneity. The proportion of tumor-infiltrating T lymphocytes was higher in patients with durable benefit (n ≈ 23, Mann-Whitney p = 0.047).

To estimate absolute template abundance from read counts, synthetic TCR analog templates were spiked into each PCR. For FFPE tumors, housekeeping genes were amplified and quantified to estimate usable DNA and compute T cell fraction. TCRbeta CDR3 regions were amplified from genomic DNA with bias-controlled V and J gene primers using the immunoSEQ assay. Sequencing of rearranged TCRbeta segments was performed at approximately 20X coverage. The published analysis was carried out like this. Sequencing errors were corrected by clustering and CDR3s were annotated against IMGT to assign V, D and J genes. Downstream analyses used only productive TCRbeta rearrangements, leaving out any out-of-frame or stop-codon sequences. Clonality was computed as one minus Shannon entropy normalized by the log of the number of unique productive sequences. Clones differing between time points or between blood and tumor were identified using Fisher's exact test with Benjamini-Hochberg correction, with an adjusted p below 0.01 applied as the threshold. What TCRdb holds here is the immuneACCESS table cut down to in-frame rearrangements. Part of the clones is not present; checked against another copy, under half of the missing clones reflect an unresolved V gene, and the others are unexplained. From that table come the V and J calls and clone size; the DNA was used to work out D and trimming. Within this sample are some 35,000 clones, with around 34% of them counted one time only. The ten largest make up more than 8.5% of the sample.

The time point label on this specimen signifies: pretreatment tumor sample. A total of about 31 patients with locally advanced or metastatic urothelial carcinoma, treated at Memorial Sloan Kettering on a trial protocol, made up the cohort. Every piece of tumor tissue used for sequencing was obtained prior to atezolizumab dosing. The Qiagen DNeasy Blood extraction kit was used to purify genomic DNA from total PBMCs and from tumor samples. For CDR1 and CDR2, the germline V gene lists MNHGY and SAAAGT. The V end loses 2 bases and the J end loses 14 bases, and a stretch of 15 bases separates them. Reading from cysteine to phenylalanine, the CDR3 counts 12 amino acids. CDR3 DNA is the only sequence kept; it has 36 bases, read in frame from the first base.

The sequence links TRBV6-8 to TRBJ2-5; the D gene cannot be named for sure. The material was tumor tissue, obtained before atezolizumab (anti-PD-L1) treatment. The receptor's source is a man in his fifties or sixties with urothelial cancer. The CDR3 sequence is CASSYMVGHSYF. The nucleotide sequence reads as follows: TGTGCCAGCAGTTACATGGTTGGGCATTCCTACTTC.